These T cell receptor beta chains were read from a single sample in a study of PD-1 blockade in mismatch repair-deficient tumors. Clones were sequenced by immunoSEQ multiplex PCR, and TCRdb holds only the in-frame ones, with some missing. This sample carries approximately 79,000 clones, approximately 81% of them seen once, and the ten largest clones take about 6%. Sequencing used peripheral blood, obtained 44 weeks after starting pembrolizumab. The receptors derive from an adult with mismatch repair-deficient cancer. The CDR3 runs from the conserved cysteine through the conserved F or W. Each record gives: D gene, J gene, V gene, clone size, CDR3 protein, CDR3 DNA. The D gene is left open where the match is weak. Where a row states a size, it is once, few, many or the class of an expanded clone; other rows omit it.

-	TRBJ1-1	TRBV5-1	-	CASSLVPGSTFTGTEAFF	TGCGCCAGCAGCTTGGTACCGGGCTCGACCTTTACGGGAACTGAAGCTTTCTTT
TRBD2	TRBJ2-1	TRBV30	-	CAWNSGRHTGGSYNEQFF	TGTGCCTGGAACTCGGGCAGGCATACCGGGGGGTCCTACAATGAGCAGTTCTTC
-	TRBJ2-3	TRBV9	-	CASSQSWGWGNTDTQYF	TGTGCCAGCAGCCAGTCTTGGGGATGGGGGAACACAGATACGCAGTATTTT
-	TRBJ2-2	TRBV21-1	-	CASSKASLATGELFF	TGTGCCAGCAGCAAGGCTAGCTTAGCTACCGGGGAGCTGTTTTTT
-	TRBJ2-1	TRBV5-4	-	CASSPQRNEQFF	TGTGCCAGCAGCCCTCAGAGAAATGAGCAGTTCTTC
TRBD2	TRBJ2-1	TRBV4-1	-	CASSQESSGSFYNEQFF	TGCGCCAGCAGCCAAGAGAGTAGCGGGAGTTTCTACAATGAGCAGTTCTTC
-	TRBJ2-5	TRBV7-2	-	CASGEFRQETQYF	TGTGCCAGCGGGGAGTTCCGCCAAGAGACCCAGTACTTC
-	TRBJ2-3	TRBV5-1	-	CASSLGAGGTDTQYF	TGCGCCAGCAGCTTGGGTGCAGGGGGCACAGATACGCAGTATTTT
TRBD1	TRBJ2-1	TRBV10-1	few	CASSQDRAINEQFF	TGCGCCAGCAGTCAAGACAGGGCGATCAATGAGCAGTTCTTC
-	TRBJ2-2	TRBV12-5	few	CASGLVQESNTGELFF	TGTGCTAGTGGTTTGGTTCAGGAAAGCAACACCGGGGAGCTGTTTTTT
-	TRBJ2-1	TRBV4-1	medium-sized	CASSQRVTPGETGEQFF	TGCGCCAGCAGCCAACGGGTAACCCCCGGGGAGACCGGTGAGCAGTTCTTC
TRBD1	TRBJ1-1	TRBV9	-	CASSDGTGRTEAFF	TGTGCCAGCAGCGACGGGACAGGGAGAACTGAAGCTTTCTTT
-	TRBJ2-7	TRBV19	-	CASTLGGEQYF	TGTGCCAGTACTTTAGGGGGCGAGCAGTACTTC
TRBD1	TRBJ1-3	TRBV30	once	CAWSSGQGARNTIYF	TGTGCCTGGAGTAGCGGGCAGGGGGCGCGAAACACCATATATTTT
-	TRBJ2-3	TRBV5-1	-	CASSFPRDPDTQYF	TGCGCCAGCAGCTTTCCCAGGGACCCAGATACGCAGTATTTT
-	TRBJ2-3	TRBV2	-	CASIEGPNTDTQYF	TGTGCCAGCATCGAGGGACCCAACACAGATACGCAGTATTTT
TRBD1	TRBJ2-2	TRBV11-2	-	CASSLQGAGLFAGELFF	TGTGCCAGCAGCTTACAGGGGGCAGGTTTGTTTGCCGGGGAGCTGTTTTTT
TRBD1	TRBJ2-1	TRBV11-3	-	CASSPGTGGFDEQFF	TGTGCCAGCAGCCCCGGGACAGGGGGCTTCGATGAGCAGTTCTTC
-	TRBJ2-3	TRBV27	once	CASALRGGLADTQYF	TGTGCCAGCGCCCTTCGGGGCGGACTGGCAGATACGCAGTATTTT
TRBD2	TRBJ2-7	TRBV4-1	-	CASSQVELAGLEQYF	TGCGCCAGCAGCCAAGTTGAACTAGCGGGTTTAGAGCAGTACTTC
-	TRBJ1-1	TRBV18	-	CASSTTENTEAFF	TGTGCCAGCTCAACGACCGAGAACACTGAAGCTTTCTTT
-	TRBJ1-1	TRBV29-1	-	CSVVRVTEAFF	TGCAGCGTTGTCAGGGTCACTGAAGCTTTCTTT